The entry that follows covers one T cell receptor beta chain sequence. Its antigen is currently unknown. A much bigger clone sits one base away, suggesting this may be a read error. The CDR3 totals 14 residues. Per the germline V gene, CDR1 is MNHNS and CDR2 is SASEGT. The lymph nodes were axillary draining lymph nodes from breast cancer patients. This sample was taken from a study of breast tumors, draining lymph nodes, adjacent tissues. Study-wide results and limits: Compared with lymph nodes, tumors were less diverse; compared with nontumor tissue, more. The data were judged consistent with most tumor T cells coming from lymph node and expanding in tumor.

TCRdb redid the calling of the multiplex PCR reads with MiXCR, one entry per CDR3 protein. The repertoire holds approximately 140,000 distinct CDR3 sequences, approximately 32% seen once, with about 2.3% in the top ten. Sequenced material: axillary lymph node tissue. The chain uses TRBV6-1 and TRBJ2-3; 8 bases match TRBD2. This clonotype originated in a female donor with breast cancer. Some clones in this sample may be carry-over from other donors' samples. CDR3 in DNA: TGTGCCAGCAGTGCGTCTAGCGGGCCCGATACGCAGTGTTTT. Protein: CASSASSGPDTQCF.